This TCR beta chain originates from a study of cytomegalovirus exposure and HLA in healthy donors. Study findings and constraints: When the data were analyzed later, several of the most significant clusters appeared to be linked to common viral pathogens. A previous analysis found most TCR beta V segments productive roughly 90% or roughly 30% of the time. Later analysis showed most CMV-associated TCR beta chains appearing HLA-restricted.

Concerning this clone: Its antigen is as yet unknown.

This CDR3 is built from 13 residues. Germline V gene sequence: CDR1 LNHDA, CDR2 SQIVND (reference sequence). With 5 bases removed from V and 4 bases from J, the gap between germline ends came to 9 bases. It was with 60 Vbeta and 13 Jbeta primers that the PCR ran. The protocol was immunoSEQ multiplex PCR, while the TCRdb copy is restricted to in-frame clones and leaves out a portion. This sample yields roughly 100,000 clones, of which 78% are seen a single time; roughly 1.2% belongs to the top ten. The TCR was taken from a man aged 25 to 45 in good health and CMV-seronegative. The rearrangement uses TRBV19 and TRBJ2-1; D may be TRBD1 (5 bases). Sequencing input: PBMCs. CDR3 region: CASSPRQYNEQFF. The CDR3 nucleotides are TGTGCCAGTAGTCCCCGACAGTACAATGAGCAGTTCTTC. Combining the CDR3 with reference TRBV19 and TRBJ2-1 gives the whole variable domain DGGITQSPKYLFRKEGQNVTLSCEQNLNHDAMYWYRQDPGQGLRLIYYSQIVNDFQKGDIAEGYSVSREKKESFPLTVTSAQKNPTAFYLCASSPRQYNEQFFGPGTRLTVL.